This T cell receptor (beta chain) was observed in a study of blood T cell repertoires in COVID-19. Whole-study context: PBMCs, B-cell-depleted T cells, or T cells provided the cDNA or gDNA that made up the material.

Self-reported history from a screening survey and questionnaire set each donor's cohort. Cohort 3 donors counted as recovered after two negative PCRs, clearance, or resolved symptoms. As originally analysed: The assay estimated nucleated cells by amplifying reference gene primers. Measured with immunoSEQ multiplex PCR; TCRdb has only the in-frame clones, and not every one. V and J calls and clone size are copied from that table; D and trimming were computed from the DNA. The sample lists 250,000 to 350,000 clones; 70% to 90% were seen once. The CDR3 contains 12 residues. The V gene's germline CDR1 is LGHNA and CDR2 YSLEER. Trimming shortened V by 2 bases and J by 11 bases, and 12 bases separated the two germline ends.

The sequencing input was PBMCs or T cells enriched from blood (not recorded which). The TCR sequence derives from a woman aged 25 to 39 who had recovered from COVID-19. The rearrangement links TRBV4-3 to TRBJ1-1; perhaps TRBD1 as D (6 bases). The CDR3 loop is CASSQTGQRAFF. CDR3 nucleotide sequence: TGCGCCAGCAGCCAAACAGGACAGCGCGCTTTCTTT.